This T cell receptor beta chain was found in a study of cytomegalovirus exposure and HLA in healthy donors. With V trimmed by 7 bases and J by 3 bases, 10 bases remained unmatched. The CDR3 spans 15 residues. Germline V gives CDR1 ENHRY, CDR2 SYGVKD. Sampled while nominally healthy, donors likely had unrecorded immune exposures. The PCR ran on 60 Vbeta and 13 Jbeta primers. Original handling: In a later analysis, 10 million to 11 million of about 80 million unique beta chains occurred in at least two donors. Only in-frame clones appear in the TCRdb table, and some are missing; sequencing was by immunoSEQ multiplex PCR. V, J and clone size reflect that table, while D and trimming were determined from the DNA. The sample consists of some 140,000 clones, approximately 69% of them appearing once.

Sequencing was performed on PBMCs. The chain joins TRBV10-3 to TRBJ2-3; 7 bases align to TRBD1. This TCR came from a man aged 30 to 39 in good health and CMV-seronegative. Here the CDR3 DNA reads TGTGCCATCACTCCGACAGGGCTAGGGACAGATACGCAGTATTTT. Protein: CAITPTGLGTDTQYF.